The rows below give T cell receptor beta chains drawn from one sample of a study of graft-versus-host responses after intestinal transplantation. This table comes from immunoSEQ multiplex PCR, and its TCRdb copy is limited to in-frame clones, with some not included. This table holds about 120,000 clones, approximately 95% found once. These receptors' targets are unknown. The sample was unstimulated CD8+ T cells sorted from spleen or lymph node cells, taken before intestinal transplant. The receptors derive from a human donor who received an intestinal transplant. CDR3s include the opening cysteine and the closing phenylalanine or tryptophan. D genes are given only for firm matches. A row's size may be missing; if present it is once, few, many or a size class.

TRBD1 | NA | TRBJ1-6 | TRBV28 | TGTGCCAGCAGTCCGAAAACCTCAGGGGGCCTACGTTCACCCCTCCACTTT | CASSPKTSGGLRSPLHF
TRBD2 | NA | TRBJ2-3 | TRBV6-1 | TGTGCCAGCATGACTAGCGGGAGGGCGAGAGATACGCAGTATTTT | CASMTSGRARDTQYF
TRBD1 | once | TRBJ1-1 | TRBV14 | TGTGCCAGCAGCCTAGGACAGGGGGAGGACACTGAAGCTTTCTTT | CASSLGQGEDTEAFF
NA | NA | TRBJ1-3 | TRBV4-1 | TGCGCCAGCAGCCAAGATGGGGGACACTCTAGCTCTGGAAACACCATATATTTT | CASSQDGGHSSSGNTIYF
NA | NA | TRBJ1-2 | TRBV9 | TGTGCCAGCAGTAATGAGATAGGGCCAGGCGGGGGCTACACCTTC | CASSNEIGPGGGYTF
TRBD1 | once | TRBJ2-7 | TRBV27 | TGTGCCAGCAGTCTAGGGACAGTGACCTACGAGCAGTACTTC | CASSLGTVTYEQYF
NA | NA | TRBJ2-1 | TRBV9 | TGTGCCAGCAGCGAGCGAGGGACCTACAATGAGCAGTTCTTC | CASSERGTYNEQFF
NA | NA | TRBJ1-1 | TRBV6-5 | TGTGCCAGCAGGGAGGGATCGGACACTGAAGCTTTCTTT | CASREGSDTEAFF
NA | NA | TRBJ2-1 | TRBV2 | TGTGCCAGCACCCTTTATGAGCAGTTCTTC | CASTLYEQFF
NA | NA | TRBJ2-7 | TRBV4-1 | TGCGCCAGCAGCCAAGAGTACACTACCTACGAGCAGTACTTC | CASSQEYTTYEQYF
TRBD2 | once | TRBJ2-1 | TRBV10-1 | TGCGCCAGCAGTGAACTAGCGGGAGGGCCGATTGAGCAGTTCTTC | CASSELAGGPIEQFF
NA | NA | TRBJ2-7 | TRBV9 | TGTGCCAGCAGCGTAGGAGCGGGTAACACCTACGAGCAGTACTTC | CASSVGAGNTYEQYF
NA | NA | TRBJ2-7 | TRBV7-6 | TGTGCCAGCAGCTCCCCGGGGTCCGAGCAGTACTTC | CASSSPGSEQYF
NA | NA | TRBJ2-5 | TRBV10-1 | TGCGCCAGCAGTGAGTCGACCGGTACCCAAGAGACCCAGTACTTC | CASSESTGTQETQYF
NA | NA | TRBJ2-1 | TRBV2 | TGTGCCAGCAGTACCCCACAGGGTCAGAACTACAATGAGCAGTTCTTC | CASSTPQGQNYNEQFF
NA | NA | TRBJ1-1 | TRBV28 | TGTGCCAGCAGTTCTCCGGGGGGCAACACTGAAGCTTTCTTT | CASSSPGGNTEAFF
NA | NA | TRBJ2-7 | TRBV7-7 | TGTGCCAGCAGCTTAGGGCAGGGGACTTCCTACGAGCAGTACTTC | CASSLGQGTSYEQYF
TRBD1 | NA | TRBJ2-7 | TRBV6-1 | TGTGCCAGCAGTGATGGTTTCACAGGGGAATTAGGTCGGCAGTACTTC | CASSDGFTGELGRQYF
NA | NA | TRBJ1-5 | TRBV28 | TGTGCCAGCAGTTTATACCCAGGGAATCAGCCCCAGCATTTT | CASSLYPGNQPQHF
NA | NA | TRBJ2-5 | TRBV7-9 | TGTGCCAGCAGCTTAAGTGTCAGGGAAGAGACCCAGTACTTC | CASSLSVREETQYF
NA | NA | TRBJ2-1 | TRBV13 | TGTGCCAGCAGCTTATTCGGACAGGGGGCTAGCGGGAGGGCCAATGAGCAGTTCTTC | CASSLFGQGASGRANEQFF
NA | NA | TRBJ2-3 | TRBV7-3 | TGTGCCAGCAGCTTAAATAGCGGCACAGATACGCAGTATTTT | CASSLNSGTDTQYF
TRBD1 | NA | TRBJ2-7 | TRBV19 | TGTGCCAGTAGCAGGGACAGCTCCTACGAGCAGTACTTC | CASSRDSSYEQYF
TRBD1 | NA | TRBJ2-4 | TRBV28 | TGTGCCAGCAGTTTCTCCTCGGGGCAGGGGGCGAACATTCAGTACTTC | CASSFSSGQGANIQYF